This T cell receptor (beta chain) originates from a study of CD8 T cells in Susac syndrome. Study-level points and caveats: The Susac syndrome CD4+ T cell repertoires displayed no clonal expansion. The authors acknowledged that their TCR sequencing and HLA analysis involved a relatively small number of individuals.

For this clonotype: Its cognate antigen is unknown.

CD8+ and CD4+ T cells taken from blood had their TCR beta sequenced. RNA, at about 0.45 to 1 ug, was reverse transcribed with random hexamers. The authors amplified TCR beta CDR3 across 54 Vbeta and 13 Jbeta using immunoSEQ multiplex PCR. Each CDR3 protein gets one entry after TCRdb re-called the immunoSEQ multiplex PCR reads with MiXCR. The top ten clones hold 0.15% of a sample with under 250,000 distinct CDR3 sequences, 94% of them seen once. This TCR came from a human donor with Susac syndrome. The sequencing input was CD4+ T cells from PBMCs.

The CDR3 protein is CASSQKVPIYDTEAFF. The CDR3 DNA reads as TGTGCCAGCAGCCAGAAGGTGCCAATCTACGACACTGAAGCTTTCTTT. The chain employs TRBV5-7 and TRBJ1-1; D gene ambiguous. TRBV5-7 is classed as an ORF, of uncertain function. V dropped 4 bases and J dropped 3 bases, with 19 bases sitting between them. This CDR3 is built from 16 residues.